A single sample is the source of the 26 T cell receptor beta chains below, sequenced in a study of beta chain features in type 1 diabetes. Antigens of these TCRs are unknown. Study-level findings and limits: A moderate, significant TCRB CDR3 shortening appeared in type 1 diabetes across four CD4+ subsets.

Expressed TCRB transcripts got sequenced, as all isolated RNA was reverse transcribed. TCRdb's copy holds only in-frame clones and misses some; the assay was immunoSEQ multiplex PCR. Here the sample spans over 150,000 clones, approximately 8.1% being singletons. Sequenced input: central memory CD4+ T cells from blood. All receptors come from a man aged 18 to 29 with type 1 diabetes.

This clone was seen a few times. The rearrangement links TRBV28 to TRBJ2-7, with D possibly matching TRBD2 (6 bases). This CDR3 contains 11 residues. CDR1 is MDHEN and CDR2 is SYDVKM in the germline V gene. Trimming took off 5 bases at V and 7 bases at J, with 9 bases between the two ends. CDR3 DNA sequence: TGTGCCAGCAGTGGGAGGCGAGAGCAGTACTTC. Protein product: CASSGRREQYF.

CDR3: CSVSGGRTGDQETQYF. The CDR3 DNA follows: TGCAGCGTTAGCGGAGGTCGGACAGGGGACCAAGAGACCCAGTACTTC. The V and J genes are TRBV29-1 and TRBJ2-5; 9 positions match TRBD1. The V gene end was trimmed by 5 bases and the J gene end by 0 bases; junction bases not matched to a gene: 10. Germline CDR1 SQVTM, CDR2 ANQGSEA. The CDR3 sequence is 16 residues long.

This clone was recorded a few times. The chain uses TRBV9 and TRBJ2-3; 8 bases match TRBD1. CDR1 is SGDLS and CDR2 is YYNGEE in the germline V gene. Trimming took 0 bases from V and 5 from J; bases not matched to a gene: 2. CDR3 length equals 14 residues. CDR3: CASSVGQGRDTQYF. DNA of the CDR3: TGTGCCAGCAGCGTAGGACAGGGGAGAGATACGCAGTATTTT.

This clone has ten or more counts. CDR3: CASSPGGYEQYF. The DNA of the CDR3 is TGTGCCAGCTCACCTGGCGGATACGAGCAGTACTTC. The V gene is TRBV18, the J gene TRBJ2-7; D is uncertain. Trimming cost V 3 bases and J 4 bases, with 7 bases left between them. The CDR3 extends over 12 amino acids. Germline V gives CDR1 KGHSH, CDR2 LQKENI. Using reference TRBV18 and TRBJ2-7 for the parts outside the CDR3, the full variable domain is NAGVMQNPRHLVRRRGQEARLRCSPMKGHSHVYWYRQLPEEGLKFMVYLQKENIIDESGMPKERFSAEFPKEGPSILRIQQVVRGDSAAYFCASSPGGYEQYFGPGTRLTVT.

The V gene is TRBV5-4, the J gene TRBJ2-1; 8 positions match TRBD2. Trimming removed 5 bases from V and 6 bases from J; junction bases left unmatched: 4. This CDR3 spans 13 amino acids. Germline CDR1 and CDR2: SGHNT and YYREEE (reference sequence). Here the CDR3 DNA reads TGTGCCAGCAGTTTCCGGGGGGGCAATGAGCAGTTCTTC. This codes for CASSFRGGNEQFF.

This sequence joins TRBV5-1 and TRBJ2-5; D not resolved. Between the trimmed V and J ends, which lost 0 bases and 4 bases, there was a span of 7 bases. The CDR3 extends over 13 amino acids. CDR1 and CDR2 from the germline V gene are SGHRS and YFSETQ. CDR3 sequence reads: CASSLGYSETQYF. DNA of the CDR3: TGCGCCAGCAGCTTGGGTTATTCAGAGACCCAGTACTTC.

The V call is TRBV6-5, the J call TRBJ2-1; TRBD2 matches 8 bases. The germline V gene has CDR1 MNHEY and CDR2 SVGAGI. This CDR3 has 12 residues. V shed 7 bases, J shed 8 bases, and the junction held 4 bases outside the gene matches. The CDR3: CASTYGGDEQFF. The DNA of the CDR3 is TGTGCCAGCACCTACGGGGGGGATGAGCAGTTCTTC.

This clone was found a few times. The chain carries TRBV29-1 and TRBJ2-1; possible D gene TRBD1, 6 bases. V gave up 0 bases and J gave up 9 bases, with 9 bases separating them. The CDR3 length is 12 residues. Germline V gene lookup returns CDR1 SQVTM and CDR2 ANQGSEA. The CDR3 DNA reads TGCAGCGTTGAAGAGTCAGGGGCTGAGCAGTTCTTC. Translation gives CSVEESGAEQFF.

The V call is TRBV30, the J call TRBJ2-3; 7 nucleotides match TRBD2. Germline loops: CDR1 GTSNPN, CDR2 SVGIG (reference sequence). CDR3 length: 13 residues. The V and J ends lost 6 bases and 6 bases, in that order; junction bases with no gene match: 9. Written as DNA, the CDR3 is TGTGCCTGCAAACGAGCGGGGAGGGATACGCAGTATTTT. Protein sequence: CACKRAGRDTQYF.

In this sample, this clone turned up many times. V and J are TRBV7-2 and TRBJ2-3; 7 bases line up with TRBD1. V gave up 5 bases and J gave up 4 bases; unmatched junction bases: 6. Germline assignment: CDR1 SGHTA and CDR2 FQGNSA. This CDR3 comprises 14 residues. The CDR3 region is CASSLRQGPDTQYF. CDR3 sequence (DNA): TGTGCCAGCAGCCTTCGACAGGGCCCAGATACGCAGTATTTT.

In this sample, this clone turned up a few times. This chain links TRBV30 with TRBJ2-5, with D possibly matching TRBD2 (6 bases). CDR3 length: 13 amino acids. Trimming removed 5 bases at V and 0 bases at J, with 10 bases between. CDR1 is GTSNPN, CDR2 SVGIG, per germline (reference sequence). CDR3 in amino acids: CAWASGYQETQYF. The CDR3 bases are TGTGCCTGGGCCAGCGGGTACCAAGAGACCCAGTACTTC.

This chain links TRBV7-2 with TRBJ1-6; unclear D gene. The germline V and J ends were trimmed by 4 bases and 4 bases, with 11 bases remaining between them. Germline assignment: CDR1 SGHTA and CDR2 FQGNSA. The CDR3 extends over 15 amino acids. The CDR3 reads CASSSLPGYNSPLHF. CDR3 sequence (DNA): TGTGCCAGCAGCTCACTTCCGGGGTATAATTCACCCCTCCACTTT.

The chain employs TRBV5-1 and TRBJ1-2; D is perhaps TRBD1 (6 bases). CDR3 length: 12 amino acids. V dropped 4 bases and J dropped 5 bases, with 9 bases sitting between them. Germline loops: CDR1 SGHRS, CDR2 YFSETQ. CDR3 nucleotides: TGCGCCAGCAGCACGGGACAATATGGCTACACCTTC. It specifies CASSTGQYGYTF.

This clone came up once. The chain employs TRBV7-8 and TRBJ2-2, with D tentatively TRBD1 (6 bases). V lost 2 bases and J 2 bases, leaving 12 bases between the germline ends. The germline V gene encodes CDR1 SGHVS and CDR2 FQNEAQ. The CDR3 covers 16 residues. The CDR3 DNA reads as TGTGCCAGCAGCTTAAGGCAGGGACAAAACACCGGGGAGCTGTTTTTT. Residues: CASSLRQGQNTGELFF.

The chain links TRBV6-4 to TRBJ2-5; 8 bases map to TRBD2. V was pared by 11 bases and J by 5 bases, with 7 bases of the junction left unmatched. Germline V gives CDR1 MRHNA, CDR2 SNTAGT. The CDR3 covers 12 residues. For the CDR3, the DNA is TGTGCCCCCCGGGAGGGGGGGGAGACCCAGTACTTC. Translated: CAPREGGETQYF.

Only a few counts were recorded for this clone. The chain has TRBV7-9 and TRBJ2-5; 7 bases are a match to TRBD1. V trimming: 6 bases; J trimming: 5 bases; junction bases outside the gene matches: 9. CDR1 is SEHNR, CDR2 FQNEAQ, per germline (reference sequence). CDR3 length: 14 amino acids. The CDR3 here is CASSPGQVGETQYF. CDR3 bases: TGTGCCAGCAGTCCCGGACAGGTGGGGGAGACCCAGTACTTC.

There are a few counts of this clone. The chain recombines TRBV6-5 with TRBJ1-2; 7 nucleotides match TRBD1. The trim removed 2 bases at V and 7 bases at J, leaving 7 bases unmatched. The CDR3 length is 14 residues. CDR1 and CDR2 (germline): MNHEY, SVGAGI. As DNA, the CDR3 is TGTGCCAGCAGTTACAATACAGGGGTAATTGGCTACACCTTC. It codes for CASSYNTGVIGYTF.

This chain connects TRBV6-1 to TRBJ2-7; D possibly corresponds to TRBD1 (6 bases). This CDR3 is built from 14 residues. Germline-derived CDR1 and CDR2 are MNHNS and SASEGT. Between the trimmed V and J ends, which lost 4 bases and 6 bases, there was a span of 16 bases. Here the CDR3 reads CASSGRLQGREQYF. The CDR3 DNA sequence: TGTGCCAGCAGTGGCCGCCTACAGGGTCGCGAGCAGTACTTC.

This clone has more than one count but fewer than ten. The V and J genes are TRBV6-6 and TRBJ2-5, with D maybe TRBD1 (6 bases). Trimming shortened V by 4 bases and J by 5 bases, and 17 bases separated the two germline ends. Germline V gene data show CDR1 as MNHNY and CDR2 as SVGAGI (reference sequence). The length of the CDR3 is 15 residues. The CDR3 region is CASSFYHRAGETQYF. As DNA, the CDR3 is TGTGCCAGCAGTTTCTACCACAGGGCCGGGGAGACCCAGTACTTC.

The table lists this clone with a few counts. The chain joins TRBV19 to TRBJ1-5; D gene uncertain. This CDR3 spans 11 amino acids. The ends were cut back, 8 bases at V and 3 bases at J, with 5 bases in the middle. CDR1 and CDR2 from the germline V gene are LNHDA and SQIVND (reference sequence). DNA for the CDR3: TGTGCCAGTGGACTCAATCAGCCCCAGCATTTT. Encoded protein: CASGLNQPQHF.

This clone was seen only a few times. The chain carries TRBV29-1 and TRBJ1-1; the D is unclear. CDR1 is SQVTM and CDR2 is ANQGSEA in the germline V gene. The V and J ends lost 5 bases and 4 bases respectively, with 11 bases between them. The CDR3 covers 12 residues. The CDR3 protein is CSVRSVLTEAFF. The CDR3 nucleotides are TGCAGCGTTCGTTCCGTACTCACTGAAGCTTTCTTT.

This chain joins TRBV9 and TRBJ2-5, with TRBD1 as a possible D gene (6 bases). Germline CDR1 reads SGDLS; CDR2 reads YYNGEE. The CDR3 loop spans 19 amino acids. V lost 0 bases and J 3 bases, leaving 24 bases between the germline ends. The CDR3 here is CASSVGGGWAGGTKETQYF. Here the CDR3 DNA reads TGTGCCAGCAGCGTAGGAGGTGGTTGGGCTGGGGGCACAAAAGAGACCCAGTACTTC. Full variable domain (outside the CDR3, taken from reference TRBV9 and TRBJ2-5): DSGVTQTPKHLITATGQRVTLRCSPRSGDLSVYWYQQSLDQGLQFLIQYYNGEERAKGNILERFSAQQFPDLHSELNLSSLELGDSALYFCASSVGGGWAGGTKETQYFGPGTRLLVL.

CDR3 amino acids: CASSLMGGGVRAFF. The CDR3 DNA reads TGTGCCAGCAGCTTGATGGGTGGAGGGGTTAGAGCTTTCTTT. The chain links TRBV7-9 to TRBJ1-1; D is perhaps TRBD1 (5 bases). The V and J ends lost 3 bases and 10 bases respectively, with 18 bases between them. Germline V gene sequence: CDR1 SEHNR, CDR2 FQNEAQ (reference sequence). This CDR3 has 14 residues.

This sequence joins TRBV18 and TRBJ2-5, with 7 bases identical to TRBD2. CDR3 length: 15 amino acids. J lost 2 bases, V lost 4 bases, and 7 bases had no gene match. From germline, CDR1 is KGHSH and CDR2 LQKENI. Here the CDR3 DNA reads TGTGCCAGCTCACGGGCCTGGGGGGGACAAGAGACCCAGTACTTC. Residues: CASSRAWGGQETQYF.

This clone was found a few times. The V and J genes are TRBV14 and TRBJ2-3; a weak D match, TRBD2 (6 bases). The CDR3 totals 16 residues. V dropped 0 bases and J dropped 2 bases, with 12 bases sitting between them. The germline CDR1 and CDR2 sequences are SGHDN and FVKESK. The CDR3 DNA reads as TGTGCCAGCAGCCAAGATCGGGGGAGCTACACAGATACGCAGTATTTT. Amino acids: CASSQDRGSYTDTQYF.

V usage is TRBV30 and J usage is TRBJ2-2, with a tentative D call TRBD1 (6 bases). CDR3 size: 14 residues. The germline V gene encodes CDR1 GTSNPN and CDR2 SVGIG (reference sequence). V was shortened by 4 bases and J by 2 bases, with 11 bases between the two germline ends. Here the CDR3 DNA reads TGTGCCTGGAACAGGGAGCGAAACACCGGGGAGCTGTTTTTT. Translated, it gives CAWNRERNTGELFF. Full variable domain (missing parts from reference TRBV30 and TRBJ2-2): SQTIHQWPATLVQPVGSPLSLECTVEGTSNPNLYWYRQAAGRGLQLLFYSVGIGQISSEVPQNLSASRPQDRQFILSSKKLLLSDSGFYLCAWNRERNTGELFFGEGSRLTVL.